This TCR beta chain came from a study of T cell repertoires in aging, cancer and after chemotherapy. This clonotype was detected only once. Rearranged V-D-J TRB sequences were amplified with a mixed TRB-A/B primer pool. TCRdb re-called the multiplex PCR reads with MiXCR, one entry per CDR3 protein. This sample has more than 7,000 distinct CDR3 sequences, with 32% found just once. The ends were cut back, 2 bases at V and 5 bases at J, with 9 bases in the middle. CDR3 length: 13 residues. The template was genomic DNA from peripheral blood, not RNA. The sample taken for sequencing was blood. This TCR came from a human donor in good health. The V and J genes are TRBV12-3 or TRBV12-4 and TRBJ1-1, with D hard to call. As DNA, the CDR3 is TGTGCCAGCAGTTTAAGGGTAGGTACTGAAGCTTTCTTT. This gives the protein CASSLRVGTEAFF.